The 2 T cell receptor beta chains presented below share a single source sample, sequenced in a study of blood T cell repertoires in COVID-19. Assay used: immunoSEQ multiplex PCR; TCRdb lists only in-frame clones, some missing. Altogether around 210,000 clones are present, 85% being singletons, with the ten largest covering approximately 5%. The source material was peripheral blood. These receptors came from a man in his fifties with COVID-19, enrolled during active disease.

The CDR3 region is CASSLTTSYEQYF. DNA of the CDR3: TGTGCCAGCAGCTTGACTACCTCCTACGAGCAGTACTTC. This chain uses TRBV5-5 with TRBJ2-7; D unresolved. CDR3 length: 13 amino acids. CDR1 and CDR2 (germline): SGHKS, YYEKEE (reference sequence). V gave up 1 base and J gave up 0 bases, with 5 bases separating them.

V usage is TRBV24-1 and J usage is TRBJ1-2; D is perhaps TRBD1 (6 bases). V was cut by 4 bases and J by 8 bases, with 19 bases left in between. Germline V CDR1 and CDR2: KGHDR, SFDVKD. The CDR3 has 15 residues. This CDR3 reads CATSEAGEGAGGYTF. The DNA for the CDR3 is TGTGCCACCAGTGAGGCAGGGGAGGGCGCGGGCGGCTACACCTTC.